What follows are 11 T cell receptor beta chains derived from one specimen sequenced in a study of T cells in Graves' hyperthyroidism and ophthalmopathy. RNA transcripts served as the template for amplifying TCR beta CDR3 regions. The primer set for the first-round RT-PCR of the TCR CDR3 was HTBI. TCRdb ran MiXCR on the multiplex PCR reads and lists one entry per CDR3 protein. Of approximately 610,000 distinct CDR3 sequences listed, roughly 15% are singletons. The sample consisted of blood. The source is a middle-aged woman with Graves' ophthalmopathy.

This clonotype has a count of ten or more. The chain is built from TRBV7-9 and TRBJ2-5; D is possibly TRBD1 (6 bases). This CDR3 is 13 amino acids long. V was pared by 5 bases and J by 6 bases, with 13 bases between. The germline V gene encodes CDR1 SEHNR and CDR2 FQNEAQ (reference sequence). CDR3 amino acids: CASSAPGAQTQYF. CDR3 sequence (DNA): TGTGCCAGCAGCGCCCCAGGGGCGCAGACCCAGTACTTC.

This clonotype occurred a few times. V usage is TRBV10-3 and J usage is TRBJ2-2; D is undetermined. This CDR3 contains 17 residues. Trimming took off 0 bases at V and 0 bases at J, with 11 bases between the two ends. Germline assignment: CDR1 ENHRY and CDR2 SYGVKD. The CDR3 region has the DNA TGTGCCATCAGTGAGTCGATGGGATTATCGAACACCGGGGAGCTGTTTTTT. Protein product: CAISESMGLSNTGELFF.

This clonotype came up a few times. The rearrangement uses TRBV20-1 and TRBJ2-7; 8 bases match TRBD1. Germline V gene sequence: CDR1 DFQATT, CDR2 SNEGSKA (reference sequence). V was pared by 1 base and J by 7 bases, with 9 bases of the junction left unmatched. The CDR3 contains 14 residues. The CDR3 nucleotides are TGCAGTGCTAGAGGAGACAGGGGAACGGGGGAGCAGTACTTC. Protein sequence: CSARGDRGTGEQYF.

This clonotype was found a few times. This sequence may be a read error, since a much larger clone differs from it by one base. The rearrangement uses TRBV28 and TRBJ2-7; 9 nucleotides match TRBD1. The CDR3 totals 14 residues. V was clipped by 7 bases and J by 2 bases; unmatched bases: 6. Germline values: CDR1 MDHEN, CDR2 SYDVKM. The CDR3 sequence is CASTQTGGTYEQYF. The DNA of the CDR3 is TGTGCCAGCACCCAGACAGGGGGTACCTACGAGCAGTACTTC.

The chain is built from TRBV5-1 and TRBJ2-7; D is possibly TRBD1 or TRBD2 (5 bases each). There are 15 residues in the CDR3. Germline CDR1 SGHRS, CDR2 YFSETQ. V shed 2 bases and J shed 6 bases, with 18 bases lying between them. In DNA, the CDR3 is TGCGCCAGCAGCTTACTACCGGGGCCCGCTCTCGAGCAGTACTTC. This codes for CASSLLPGPALEQYF.

A word on this clonotype: The junction departs from the called germline gene at one end, perhaps through a read error. V is TRBV30 and J is TRBJ2-7, with D perhaps matching TRBD1 (5 bases). The CDR3 covers 12 residues. Germline V gene data show CDR1 as GTSNPN and CDR2 as SVGIG (reference sequence). Written as DNA, the CDR3 is TGTGCCTGGAGTATTGTGGGGCCCGAGCAATACTTC. Translating it yields CAWSIVGPEQYF.

The chain employs TRBV6-1 and TRBJ1-1; 7 bases are shared with TRBD1. The V gene's germline CDR1 is MNHNS and CDR2 SASEGT. J was trimmed by 0 bases and V by 5 bases; bases with no gene match: 6. CDR3 length: 15 amino acids. The CDR3 coding sequence is TGTGCCAGCAGTCCCGTAGGGACAGTGAACACTGAAGCTTTCTTT. Encoded protein: CASSPVGTVNTEAFF.

This clonotype was observed many times. The genes are TRBV6-2 or TRBV6-3 and TRBJ2-7, with 13 bases fitting TRBD2. Germline CDR1 MNHEY, CDR2 SVGEGT. The CDR3 is 19 residues long. The J segment lost 5 bases and the V segment lost 5 bases, leaving 18 bases of the junction unmatched. The CDR3 spells CASSRGLAGVLTPKNEQYF. The CDR3 DNA is TGTGCCAGCAGTCGAGGACTAGCGGGAGTACTCACCCCCAAAAACGAGCAGTACTTC.

The sample holds many counts of this clonotype. The chain has TRBV28 and TRBJ2-5; D may be TRBD1 (7 bases). Trimming cost V 2 bases and J 4 bases, with 17 bases left between them. The CDR3 contains 16 residues. The V gene's germline CDR1 is MDHEN and CDR2 SYDVKM. This chain's CDR3 is CASSLGGGSRGETQYF. The CDR3 DNA is TGTGCCAGCAGTTTAGGAGGGGGCTCGAGGGGAGAGACCCAGTACTTC.

This clonotype was observed many times. The chain is built from TRBV28 and TRBJ2-7; D perhaps matches TRBD2 (5 bases). Looked up from germline, CDR1 is MDHEN and CDR2 is SYDVKM. The CDR3 extends over 18 amino acids. V was trimmed by 7 bases and J by 6 bases, leaving 31 bases between them. This CDR3 is CASTAPPIPGESSPEQYF. CDR3 sequence (DNA): TGTGCCAGCACCGCCCCCCCGATCCCTGGGGAGTCTAGCCCCGAGCAGTACTTC.

There are many counts of this clonotype. V gene TRBV28 combines with J gene TRBJ1-6; TRBD1 matches at 10 bases. CDR1 and CDR2 (germline): MDHEN, SYDVKM. V lost 6 bases and J lost 6; bases outside the gene matches: 2. The CDR3 has 14 residues. The CDR3 bases are TGTGCCAGCAGGGGACAGGGGAGTAATTCACCCCTCCACTTT. Translating it yields CASRGQGSNSPLHF.